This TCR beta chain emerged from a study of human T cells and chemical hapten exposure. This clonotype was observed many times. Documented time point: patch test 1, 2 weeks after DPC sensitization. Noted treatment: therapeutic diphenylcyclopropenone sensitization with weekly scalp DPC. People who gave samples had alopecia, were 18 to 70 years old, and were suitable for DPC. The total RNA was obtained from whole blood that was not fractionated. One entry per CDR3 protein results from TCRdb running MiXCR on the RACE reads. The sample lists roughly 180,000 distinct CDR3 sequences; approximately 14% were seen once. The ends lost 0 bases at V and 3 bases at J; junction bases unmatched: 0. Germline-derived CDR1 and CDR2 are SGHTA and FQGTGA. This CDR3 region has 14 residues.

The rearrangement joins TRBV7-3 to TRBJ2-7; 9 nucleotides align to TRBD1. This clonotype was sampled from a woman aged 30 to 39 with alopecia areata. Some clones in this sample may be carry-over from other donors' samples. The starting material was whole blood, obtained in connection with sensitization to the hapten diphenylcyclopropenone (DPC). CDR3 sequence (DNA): TGTGCCAGCAGCTTAACGGGACAGGGCTACGAGCAGTACTTC. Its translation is CASSLTGQGYEQYF. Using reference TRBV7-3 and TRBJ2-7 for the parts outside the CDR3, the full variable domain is GAGVSQTPSNKVTEKGKYVELRCDPISGHTALYWYRQSLGQGPEFLIYFQGTGAADDSGLPNDRFFAVRPEGSVSTLKIQRTERGDSAVYLCASSLTGQGYEQYFGPGTRLTVT.